What follows are 10 T cell receptor beta chains derived from one specimen sequenced in a study of beta chain features in type 1 diabetes. General study points: There was a moderate but significant shortening of TCRB CDR3s in all four CD4+ subsets of Type 1 diabetes patients.

These receptors' targets are unknown. TCRB transcripts that were expressed got sequenced, as all of the isolated RNA had been reverse transcribed. Profiled with immunoSEQ multiplex PCR; TCRdb holds only in-frame clones, not every one. The sample lists around 180,000 clones, 7.8% occurring once. Sample: central memory CD4+ T cells from blood. These receptors originate from a woman between 35 and 50 years old with type 1 diabetes.

This clone came up a few times. The V call is TRBV25-1, the J call TRBJ2-1; 14 bases align to TRBD2. V dropped 8 bases and J dropped 8; count of bases not matched to a gene: 5. This CDR3 has 14 residues. Germline V lookup: CDR1 MGHDK, CDR2 SYGVNS. The CDR3 DNA is TGTGCCAGCGGGACTAGCGGGAGTACCCATGAGCAGTTCTTC. It translates to CASGTSGSTHEQFF.

This clone has more than one count but fewer than ten. The chain couples TRBV25-1 to TRBJ1-1; D possibly corresponds to TRBD1 (5 bases). The CDR3 runs to 14 residues. Germline V CDR1 and CDR2: MGHDK, SYGVNS. V lost 8 bases to trimming and J lost 6 bases, with 19 bases between them. For the CDR3, the DNA is TGTGCCAGCCAACGGTCCGGTGGGGCGGCTGAAGCTTTCTTT. It translates to CASQRSGGAAEAFF.

This clone was detected only a few times. The rearrangement uses TRBV5-6 and TRBJ2-1, with a weak D call TRBD2 (6 bases). This CDR3 contains 14 residues. CDR1 SGHDT and CDR2 YYEEEE come from the germline V gene. V was shortened by 0 bases and J by 6 bases, with 10 bases between the two germline ends. The DNA of the CDR3 is TGTGCCAGCAGCTTGGACGGGAGTAGCAATGAGCAGTTCTTC. Translated: CASSLDGSSNEQFF.

There are a few counts of this clone. The chain employs TRBV12-5 and TRBJ2-1, with 9 bases matching TRBD1. The germline gives CDR1 LGHNT, CDR2 FRNRAP. This CDR3 has 15 residues. V lost 6 bases and J lost 8; bases outside the gene matches: 11. This CDR3 is CASGPGTGRFDEQFF. The CDR3 region has the DNA TGTGCTAGTGGCCCTGGGACAGGGAGATTTGATGAGCAGTTCTTC.

This chain uses TRBV4-2 with TRBJ2-5; 7 nucleotides match TRBD2. Germline V gene sequence: CDR1 LGHNA, CDR2 YNFKEQ. CDR3 length: 17 amino acids. J lost 1 base, V lost 0 bases, and 8 bases had no gene match. The CDR3 loop is CASSQESGGVVQETQYF. CDR3 DNA: TGTGCCAGCAGCCAAGAGAGTGGGGGGGTCGTCCAAGAGACCCAGTACTTC.

The table lists this clone with a few counts. The rearrangement joins TRBV7-6 to TRBJ1-5; D is undetermined. CDR1 is SGHVS, CDR2 FNYEAQ, per germline. V was trimmed by 0 bases and J by 0 bases, leaving 6 bases between them. The length of the CDR3 is 15 residues. CDR3 loop: CASSLAAGSNQPQHF. The CDR3 DNA follows: TGTGCCAGCAGCTTAGCGGCGGGTAGCAATCAGCCCCAGCATTTT.

The rearrangement links TRBV27 to TRBJ2-2; 14 bases are a match to TRBD2. CDR1 and CDR2 from the germline V gene are MNHEY and SMNVEV (reference sequence). J was trimmed by 5 bases and V by 5 bases; bases with no gene match: 10. This CDR3 is built from 18 residues. DNA of the CDR3: TGTGCCAGCAGTCCCGCTGGACTAGCGGGAGGTGGAACCGGGGAGCTGTTTTTT. Amino acid sequence: CASSPAGLAGGGTGELFF.

This clone was detected a few times. The rearrangement links TRBV25-1 to TRBJ1-2; D perhaps matches TRBD1 (5 bases). This CDR3 has 12 residues. Per the germline V gene, CDR1 is MGHDK and CDR2 is SYGVNS. Trimming pared 4 bases from V and 9 bases from J, leaving 12 bases between. The CDR3 here is CASSVTAGRYTF. As DNA, the CDR3 is TGTGCCAGCAGTGTGACAGCCGGACGCTACACCTTC.

The chain employs TRBV5-1 and TRBJ2-5, with 7 bases aligning to TRBD2. J was trimmed by 4 bases and V by 4 bases; bases with no gene match: 7. This CDR3 has 14 amino acids. The germline V gene has CDR1 SGHRS and CDR2 YFSETQ. The CDR3 protein is CASSPPSGGETQYF. The CDR3, as DNA: TGCGCCAGCAGCCCACCCTCGGGGGGAGAGACCCAGTACTTC.

This clone has more than one count but fewer than ten. This CDR3 is CASSQDPGDEQYF. CDR3 nucleotides: TGTGCCAGCAGCCAAGATCCAGGGGACGAGCAGTACTTC. V usage is TRBV4-2 and J usage is TRBJ2-7; tentatively, D is TRBD1 (6 bases). Trimming took 0 bases from V and 5 from J, leaving 8 bases between them. The germline V gene has CDR1 LGHNA and CDR2 YNFKEQ. This CDR3 spans 13 amino acids.